The next 31 T cell receptor beta chains were all read from a single sample in a study of PD-1 blockade in classical Hodgkin lymphoma. Some clones are missing from TCRdb's copy, which holds only in-frame ones; the method was immunoSEQ multiplex PCR. The sample includes about 25,000 clones, over 70% seen only once; the top ten take less than 7.5%. The patients all showed relapse after autologous stem cell transplantation, while their brentuximab vedotin exposure varied. The specimen comprised peripheral blood mononuclear cells (PBMCs), sampled at baseline. These receptors originate from a human donor with classical Hodgkin lymphoma.

This sequence joins TRBV5-5 and TRBJ2-7; TRBD2 is a possible D gene (6 bases). Trimming stripped 3 bases from V and 7 bases from J, with 14 bases between. Germline loops: CDR1 SGHKS, CDR2 YYEKEE (reference sequence). The CDR3 runs to 13 residues. CDR3 in DNA: TGTGCCAGCAGCTGGATCGGGGGTTGGGAGCAGTACTTC. Protein: CASSWIGGWEQYF. Full variable domain (outside the CDR3, taken from reference TRBV5-5 and TRBJ2-7): DAGVTQSPTHLIKTRGQQVTLRCSPISGHKSVSWYQQVLGQGPQFIFQYYEKEERGRGNFPDRFSARQFPNYSSELNVNALLLGDSALYLCASSWIGGWEQYFGPGTRLTVT.

The chain combines TRBV29-1 with TRBJ2-2, with TRBD2 matching over 15 bases. This CDR3 contains 15 residues. Per germline, CDR1 SQVTM and CDR2 ANQGSEA. V was clipped by 7 bases and J by 7 bases; unmatched bases: 7. The CDR3 loop is CSAGLAGGPGGELFF. Written as DNA, the CDR3 is TGCAGCGCCGGACTAGCGGGGGGGCCGGGCGGGGAGCTGTTTTTT.

V usage is TRBV28 and J usage is TRBJ1-3, with D possibly matching TRBD1 (6 bases). V was clipped by 5 bases and J by 0 bases, with 14 bases between them. Per the germline V gene, CDR1 is MDHEN and CDR2 is SYDVKM. The CDR3 is 16 amino acids. The CDR3 here is CASSEGGGVSGNTIYF. The CDR3 nucleotides are TGTGCCAGCAGTGAAGGGGGAGGGGTCTCTGGAAACACCATATATTTT.

The CDR3 spells CASRLPVSGGTQYF. In nucleotides, the CDR3 is TGTGCCAGCAGACTCCCCGTGAGCGGCGGGACCCAGTACTTC. This chain connects TRBV2 to TRBJ2-5; D may be TRBD2 (5 bases). CDR1 SNHLY and CDR2 FYNNEI come from the germline V gene. V lost 6 bases, J lost 7 bases, and 18 bases lay in between. CDR3 length equals 14 residues.

V usage is TRBV27 and J usage is TRBJ1-2; weak D call: TRBD1 (5 bases). The V and J ends lost 1 base and 5 bases respectively, with 11 bases between them. The CDR3 contains 14 residues. Germline V gene data show CDR1 as MNHEY and CDR2 as SMNVEV (reference sequence). The CDR3 nucleotides are TGTGCCAGCAGTTTATGGGGGGAAGGGTATGGCTACACCTTC. This encodes CASSLWGEGYGYTF.

The J gene is TRBJ1-2, the V gene TRBV18; unclear D gene. This CDR3 spans 12 amino acids. V lost 4 bases, J lost 2 bases, and 5 bases lay in between. Germline CDR1 KGHSH, CDR2 LQKENI. The CDR3 DNA sequence: TGTGCCAGCTCACAAGACAACTATGGCTACACCTTC. This sequence encodes CASSQDNYGYTF.

This chain connects TRBV11-2 to TRBJ2-7, with TRBD1 matching 9 bases. Germline loops: CDR1 SGHAT, CDR2 FQNNGV. This CDR3 comprises 15 residues. V trimming: 4 bases; J trimming: 3 bases; junction bases outside the gene matches: 7. The CDR3 coding sequence is TGTGCCAGCAGCTCCAACAGGGGGCATCTCTACGAGCAGTACTTC. This sequence encodes CASSSNRGHLYEQYF.

The chain joins TRBV14 to TRBJ2-7; TRBD1 might be the D (6 bases). V was clipped by 0 bases and J by 3 bases, with 15 bases between them. In germline, CDR1 is SGHDN, CDR2 FVKESK. The CDR3 is 16 residues long. CDR3: CASSQELRRGIYEQYF. The CDR3 nucleotides read TGTGCCAGCAGCCAAGAACTTCGCAGGGGTATCTACGAGCAGTACTTC.

By share, this clone ranks as medium-sized. This chain's CDR3 is CASSLMDTEAFF. CDR3 sequence (DNA): TGTGCCAGCAGCTTGATGGACACTGAAGCTTTCTTT. The rearrangement links TRBV5-4 to TRBJ1-1; no reliable D call. The CDR3 runs to 12 residues. V shed 1 base and J shed 3 bases, with 4 bases lying between them. Germline values: CDR1 SGHNT, CDR2 YYREEE (reference sequence).

This clone showed up just a few times. The gene calls are TRBV28 and TRBJ1-3, with D perhaps TRBD1 (6 bases). Per germline, CDR1 MDHEN and CDR2 SYDVKM. Trimming removed 6 bases from V and 0 bases from J, with 12 bases in between. The CDR3 loop spans 15 amino acids. In nucleotides, the CDR3 is TGTGCCAGCAGACCACAGGGACGCTCTGGAAACACCATATATTTT. Translation gives CASRPQGRSGNTIYF. Complete variable domain (other parts from reference TRBV28 and TRBJ1-3): DVKVTQSSRYLVKRTGEKVFLECVQDMDHENMFWYRQDPGLGLRLIYFSYDVKMKEKGDIPEGYSVSREKKERFSLILESASTNQTSMYLCASRPQGRSGNTIYFGEGSWLTVV.

This sequence joins TRBV4-2 and TRBJ1-4, with a weak D call TRBD1 (6 bases). Germline loops: CDR1 LGHNA, CDR2 YNFKEQ. V lost 2 bases and J lost 12, with 10 bases in between. This CDR3 region has 12 residues. The CDR3 reads CASSQNRVELFF. The CDR3 nucleotides read TGTGCCAGCAGCCAAAACAGGGTGGAACTGTTTTTT.

The gene calls are TRBV28 and TRBJ2-3, with D unclear. CDR1 and CDR2 from the germline V gene are MDHEN and SYDVKM. Trimming cost V 3 bases and J 1 base, with 8 bases left between them. CDR3 length: 14 residues. The CDR3 here is CASSFVAGTDTQYF. CDR3 bases: TGTGCCAGCAGTTTCGTTGCGGGCACAGATACGCAGTATTTT.

The V gene is TRBV2, the J gene TRBJ1-2; D ambiguous. V lost 7 bases, J lost 2 bases, and 14 bases lay in between. CDR3 length: 14 amino acids. From germline, CDR1 is SNHLY and CDR2 FYNNEI. The CDR3 nucleotides read TGTGCCAGCATCCTACGTCGGGTGAACTATGGCTACACCTTC. Encoded protein: CASILRRVNYGYTF. Complete variable domain (other parts from reference TRBV2 and TRBJ1-2): EPEVTQTPSHQVTQMGQEVILRCVPISNHLYFYWYRQILGQKVEFLVSFYNNEISEKSEIFDDQFSVERPDGSNFTLKIRSTKLEDSAMYFCASILRRVNYGYTFGSGTRLTVV.

CDR3 DNA sequence: TGTGCCAGTAGTATAAAGCGAGAAGTGTGGAGTCAGCCCCAGCATTTT. This encodes CASSIKREVWSQPQHF. The rearrangement uses TRBV19 and TRBJ1-5; the D is unclear. This CDR3 contains 16 residues. The germline V and J ends were trimmed by 2 bases and 6 bases, with 17 bases remaining between them. The V gene's germline CDR1 is LNHDA and CDR2 SQIVND (reference sequence).

The chain recombines TRBV6-5 with TRBJ2-2; D remains ambiguous. The CDR3 covers 14 residues. Trimming took 0 bases from V and 2 from J, leaving 4 bases between them. Germline values: CDR1 MNHEY, CDR2 SVGAGI. The CDR3: CASSYSPNTGELFF. CDR3 nucleotide sequence: TGTGCCAGCAGTTACTCCCCCAACACCGGGGAGCTGTTTTTT.

To note about this clone: Relative to the germline gene, one junction end is altered; a read error may explain this. The chain carries TRBV6-1 and TRBJ2-7; D is possibly TRBD2 (6 bases). The CDR3 is 11 amino acids. Germline assignment: CDR1 MNHNS and CDR2 SASEGT. The CDR3 reads CASRRLVFTNF. CDR3 DNA sequence: TGTGCCAGCAGGAGACTAGTTTTTACGAACTTC.

There are a few counts of this clone. The chain carries TRBV29-1 and TRBJ2-3, with 11 bases fitting TRBD2. This CDR3 is built from 14 residues. Trimming cost V 3 bases and J 6 bases; bases outside gene matches: 5. Germline-derived CDR1 and CDR2 are SQVTM and ANQGSEA. The CDR3 loop is CSVEDSGGDDTQYF. The CDR3 DNA reads TGCAGCGTTGAGGATAGCGGGGGGGATGATACGCAGTATTTT.

The rearrangement links TRBV5-1 to TRBJ2-1; 8 bases are a match to TRBD2. The trim removed 4 bases at V and 5 bases at J, leaving 20 bases unmatched. The CDR3 runs 19 residues. Germline assignment: CDR1 SGHRS and CDR2 YFSETQ. The CDR3 nucleotides read TGCGCCAGCAGCCCCCGAAAGGGGTCACTCGGGGGGGCGGACAATGAGCAGTTCTTC. Encoded protein: CASSPRKGSLGGADNEQFF.

This clone appeared a single time. Written as DNA, the CDR3 is TGTGCCTGGGGCCCAGCGGGGCAAGAGACCCAGTACTTC. It translates to CAWGPAGQETQYF. This chain links TRBV30 with TRBJ2-5; TRBD2 agrees at 7 bases. The CDR3 is 13 amino acids. J gave up 2 bases and V 5 bases, and 5 bases lay outside the gene matches. The germline CDR1 and CDR2 sequences are GTSNPN and SVGIG (reference sequence). Looking up the rest from reference TRBV30 and TRBJ2-5 gives the full variable domain: SQTIHQWPATLVQPVGSPLSLECTVEGTSNPNLYWYRQAAGRGLQLLFYSVGIGQISSEVPQNLSASRPQDRQFILSSKKLLLSDSGFYLCAWGPAGQETQYFGPGTRLLVL.

This rearrangement joins TRBV18 to TRBJ1-6; no clear D. CDR1 is KGHSH, CDR2 LQKENI, per germline. CDR3 length equals 15 residues. Trimming left V 5 bases short and J 3 bases short, with 11 bases between. CDR3 sequence reads: CASSMKRLYNSPLHF. Here the CDR3 DNA reads TGTGCCAGCTCAATGAAGAGACTCTATAATTCACCCCTCCACTTT.

The chain links TRBV29-1 to TRBJ1-2; tentative D call: TRBD1 (5 bases). Germline loops: CDR1 SQVTM, CDR2 ANQGSEA. This CDR3 is 12 amino acids long. Trimming left V 4 bases short and J 4 bases short, with 10 bases between. The CDR3 sequence is CSVGGESYGYTF. The CDR3 DNA follows: TGCAGCGTTGGGGGCGAGAGCTATGGCTACACCTTC.

The CDR3, as DNA: TGTGCCAGAAGTCCTCTAGATGCAGAGAGATCCTACGAGCAGTACTTC. Amino acid sequence: CARSPLDAERSYEQYF. V gene TRBV5-3 combines with J gene TRBJ2-7, with no clear D. TRBV5-3 falls under the ORF class, with uncertain function. The CDR3 consists of 16 residues. V was pared by 5 bases and J by 1 base, with 19 bases between.

The CDR3 DNA reads TGTGCCAGTAGTTCGACGCCCTACAATGAGCAGTTCTTC. It yields the protein CASSSTPYNEQFF. V gene TRBV19 combines with J gene TRBJ2-1; D call uncertain. CDR1 and CDR2 from the germline V gene are LNHDA and SQIVND (reference sequence). The CDR3 covers 13 residues. V lost 5 bases and J 2 bases, leaving 7 bases between the germline ends.

The rearrangement joins TRBV12-5 to TRBJ1-5, with unresolved D. Between the trimmed V and J ends, which lost 1 base and 8 bases, there was a span of 9 bases. Germline CDR1 and CDR2: LGHNT and FRNRAP. CDR3 length equals 13 residues. CDR3 sequence: CASGLGRLEPQHF. The CDR3 DNA follows: TGTGCTAGTGGTTTGGGCCGGTTGGAGCCCCAGCATTTT.

The chain is built from TRBV5-6 and TRBJ2-1; D perhaps matches TRBD1 (6 bases). V was cut by 4 bases and J by 3 bases, with 11 bases left in between. This CDR3 has 14 amino acids. The germline gives CDR1 SGHDT, CDR2 YYEEEE. CDR3 sequence reads: CASSVTGNYNEQFF. The CDR3 DNA reads TGTGCCAGCAGCGTAACAGGGAACTACAATGAGCAGTTCTTC.

This chain uses TRBV6-5 with TRBJ1-2; no clear D. Germline V lookup: CDR1 MNHEY, CDR2 SVGAGI. V lost 2 bases to trimming and J lost 2 bases, with 6 bases between them. The CDR3 has 13 residues. This CDR3 reads CASSYGWNYGYTF. The CDR3 nucleotides are TGTGCCAGCAGTTACGGGTGGAACTATGGCTACACCTTC.

The sample holds one count of this clone. V gene TRBV11-2 combines with J gene TRBJ2-5; possibly TRBD1 for D (5 bases). Germline V gene lookup returns CDR1 SGHAT and CDR2 FQNNGV. The CDR3 loop spans 14 amino acids. V was shortened by 5 bases and J by 0 bases, with 10 bases between the two germline ends. The DNA for the CDR3 is TGTGCCAGCAGCCCGCGACAGCACCAAGAGACCCAGTACTTC. Residues: CASSPRQHQETQYF.

This clone was seen a few times. CDR3 amino acids: CASSPLRRGGENDGELFF. Written as DNA, the CDR3 is TGTGCCAGCAGCCCCCTTAGGCGGGGGGGAGAGAATGATGGGGAGCTGTTTTTT. The genes are TRBV9 and TRBJ2-2, with TRBD2 identical over 9 bases. CDR3 length: 18 residues. Germline lookup yields CDR1 SGDLS and CDR2 YYNGEE. The V segment lost 4 bases and the J segment 8 bases; nucleotides outside the gene matches: 18.

The gene calls are TRBV30 and TRBJ2-7; weak D call: TRBD1 (6 bases). The CDR3 runs 12 residues. V dropped 2 bases and J dropped 5 bases, with 10 bases sitting between them. Germline lookup yields CDR1 GTSNPN and CDR2 SVGIG (reference sequence). This chain's CDR3 is CAWSSRGDEQYF. Here the CDR3 DNA reads TGTGCCTGGAGTAGCAGGGGAGACGAGCAGTACTTC.

V and J are TRBV5-1 and TRBJ1-6; D unresolved. Deletions cut 1 base from V and 4 bases from J, with 12 bases between. CDR1 SGHRS and CDR2 YFSETQ come from the germline V gene. The CDR3 consists of 16 residues. The CDR3 DNA reads as TGCGCCAGCAGCTTGTATTTGGACGGATATAATTCACCCCTCCACTTT. Translated: CASSLYLDGYNSPLHF. Full variable domain (outside the CDR3, taken from reference TRBV5-1 and TRBJ1-6): KAGVTQTPRYLIKTRGQQVTLSCSPISGHRSVSWYQQTPGQGLQFLFEYFSETQRNKGNFPGRFSGRQFSNSRSEMNVSTLELGDSALYLCASSLYLDGYNSPLHFGNGTRLTVT.

The chain is built from TRBV19 and TRBJ1-4; 7 bases map to TRBD1. Germline lookup yields CDR1 LNHDA and CDR2 SQIVND (reference sequence). This CDR3 contains 16 residues. The ends lost 6 bases at V and 5 bases at J; junction bases unmatched: 12. The CDR3 bases are TGTGCCAGTAGAAAATTCGGAGACAGGGAGAATGAAAAACTGTTTTTT. Protein: CASRKFGDRENEKLFF.